This TCR beta chain was observed in a study of control samples from healthy donors and cancer patients. The assay was immunoSEQ multiplex PCR, and TCRdb's table has in-frame clones only and misses some. The table shows about 110,000 clones, with approximately 82% occurring only once. Sequenced material: blood. The source is a young man in good health.

CDR3 protein: CASSSFGNSPLHF. The CDR3 coding sequence is TGTGCCAGCAGCAGCTTTGGGAATTCACCCCTCCACTTT. The genes are TRBV6-2 or TRBV6-3 and TRBJ1-6; D remains ambiguous. Germline CDR1 and CDR2: MNHEY and SVGEGT. The CDR3 runs to 13 residues. V was clipped by 6 bases and J by 7 bases, with 10 bases between them.